This T cell receptor (beta chain) was found in a study of blood T cell repertoires in COVID-19. Across the whole study: The study drew acute and convalescent COVID-19 samples from the United States, Italy and Spain.

The germline V gene has CDR1 SEHNR and CDR2 FQNEAQ (reference sequence). This CDR3 region has 15 residues. The V end lost 5 bases, the J end lost 3 bases, and 14 bases lay between the germline ends. Sequencing used immunoSEQ multiplex PCR; TCRdb keeps in-frame clones, though not all of them. The sample shows 50,000 or so clones, 87% of them seen only once. This rearrangement joins TRBV7-9 to TRBJ2-1, with D perhaps TRBD2 (5 bases). The sequence was obtained from a middle-aged man with active COVID-19. Specimen: peripheral blood. CDR3 DNA sequence: TGTGCCAGCAGCCCGATGGACTCTCACTACAATGAGCAGTTCTTC. Translated, it gives CASSPMDSHYNEQFF.